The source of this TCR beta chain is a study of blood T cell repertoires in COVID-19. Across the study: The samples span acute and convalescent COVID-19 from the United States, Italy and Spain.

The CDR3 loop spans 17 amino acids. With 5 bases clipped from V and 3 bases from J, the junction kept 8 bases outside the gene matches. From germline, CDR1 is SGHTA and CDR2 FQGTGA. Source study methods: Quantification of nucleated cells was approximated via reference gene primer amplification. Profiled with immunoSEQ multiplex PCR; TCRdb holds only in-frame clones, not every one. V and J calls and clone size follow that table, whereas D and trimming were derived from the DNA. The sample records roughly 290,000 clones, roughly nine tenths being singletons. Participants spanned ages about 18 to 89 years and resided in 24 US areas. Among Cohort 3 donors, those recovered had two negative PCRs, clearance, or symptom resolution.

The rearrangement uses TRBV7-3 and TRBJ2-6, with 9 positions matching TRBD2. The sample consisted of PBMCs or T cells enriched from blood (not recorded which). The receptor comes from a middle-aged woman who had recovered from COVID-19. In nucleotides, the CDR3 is TGTGCCAGCAGCGTTTTAGCGGGAGTAAGTGGGGCCAACGTCCTGACTTTC. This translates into CASSVLAGVSGANVLTF.